These 14 T cell receptor beta chains were sequenced from one sample in a study of blood T cell repertoires in COVID-19. Data came from immunoSEQ multiplex PCR; TCRdb stores just in-frame clones and leaves some out. The repertoire holds 75,000 or so clones, with roughly 85% as singletons. The sample was peripheral blood. The receptors were sampled from a woman of 80 years or more with acute or convalescent COVID-19.

This clone was counted only a few times. This sequence joins TRBV15 and TRBJ2-1, with D perhaps matching TRBD1 (6 bases). Germline V gene data show CDR1 as LNHNV and CDR2 as YYDKDF (reference sequence). V lost 1 base and J lost 1, with 8 bases in between. The CDR3 totals 15 residues. CDR3 nucleotides: TGTGCCACCAGCAGAGGAACAGGGTCCTACAATGAGCAGTTCTTC. It encodes CATSRGTGSYNEQFF.

V gene TRBV27 combines with J gene TRBJ2-3; 9 nucleotides agree with TRBD2. The CDR3 sequence is 16 residues long. Germline assignment: CDR1 MNHEY and CDR2 SMNVEV (reference sequence). The V segment lost 7 bases and the J segment 0 bases; nucleotides outside the gene matches: 8. The CDR3 coding sequence is TGTGCCAGCAATATGGGGACTAGCCTCAGCACAGATACGCAGTATTTT. Protein sequence: CASNMGTSLSTDTQYF.

The chain links TRBV27 to TRBJ1-2; D gene ambiguous. V was clipped by 3 bases and J by 2 bases, with 13 bases between them. The germline V gene has CDR1 MNHEY and CDR2 SMNVEV (reference sequence). The CDR3 is 15 residues long. This CDR3 reads CASSFGGLPNYGYTF. CDR3 bases: TGTGCCAGCAGTTTTGGTGGCTTACCAAACTATGGCTACACCTTC.

This clone was seen a handful of times. The sample holds other DNA sequences that translate to the same CDR3. This chain uses TRBV7-9 with TRBJ2-2, with D possibly TRBD1 on 6 matching bases. V dropped 2 bases and J dropped 6 bases, with 16 bases sitting between them. The CDR3 is 16 amino acids. Germline CDR1 is SEHNR and CDR2 is FQNEAQ (reference sequence). This chain's CDR3 is CASSLPSSRGPGELFF. CDR3 nucleotides: TGTGCCAGCAGCTTACCGTCTAGCAGGGGTCCCGGGGAGCTGTTTTTT.

This clone was seen many times. For the CDR3, the DNA is TGTGCCAGCTCACCAGGGACAGGTTCTGGAAACACCATATATTTT. Its protein product is CASSPGTGSGNTIYF. V is TRBV18 and J is TRBJ1-3; 8 positions match TRBD1. This CDR3 has 15 residues. V was clipped by 2 bases and J by 1 base; unmatched bases: 1. CDR1 and CDR2 (germline): KGHSH, LQKENI.

The chain carries TRBV19 and TRBJ2-7; D possibly corresponds to TRBD1 (6 bases). Germline CDR1 and CDR2: LNHDA and SQIVND (reference sequence). V was shortened by 9 bases and J by 0 bases, with 12 bases between the two germline ends. The CDR3 runs 13 residues. CDR3 in DNA: TGTGCCAGGGCCGACAGGAGCTCCTACGAGCAGTACTTC. Translating it yields CARADRSSYEQYF. The variable domain in full, with the rest retrieved from reference TRBV19 and TRBJ2-7, is DGGITQSPKYLFRKEGQNVTLSCEQNLNHDAMYWYRQDPGQGLRLIYYSQIVNDFQKGDIAEGYSVSREKKESFPLTVTSAQKNPTAFYLCARADRSSYEQYFGPGTRLTVT.

This clone was recorded a few times. This chain connects TRBV6-5 to TRBJ2-1; 13 bases are shared with TRBD2. Trimming took 6 bases from V and 5 from J; bases not matched to a gene: 4. CDR1 MNHEY and CDR2 SVGAGI come from the germline V gene. The CDR3 consists of 15 residues. For the CDR3, the DNA is TGTGCCAGCAGCCCGGGACTAGCGGGGCACAATGAGCAGTTCTTC. It encodes CASSPGLAGHNEQFF.

The V call is TRBV27, the J call TRBJ1-1; D is possibly TRBD1 (5 bases). Germline loops: CDR1 MNHEY, CDR2 SMNVEV (reference sequence). The CDR3 runs to 16 residues. With 3 bases removed from V and 1 base from J, the gap between germline ends came to 15 bases. The CDR3 here is CASSFSLGGSNTEAFF. CDR3 DNA: TGTGCCAGCAGTTTTTCGCTCGGGGGGTCGAACACTGAAGCTTTCTTT.

The rearrangement uses TRBV5-1 and TRBJ2-6, with D possibly TRBD1 on 6 matching bases. Germline-derived CDR1 and CDR2 are SGHRS and YFSETQ. Trimming cost V 4 bases and J 1 base, with 12 bases left between them. The CDR3 loop spans 16 amino acids. CDR3 sequence: CASSPFTGSGANVLTF. In nucleotides, the CDR3 is TGCGCCAGCAGCCCTTTTACAGGGTCTGGGGCCAACGTCCTGACTTTC.

The chain employs TRBV18 and TRBJ2-1; maybe TRBD1 (5 bases). This CDR3 is 15 amino acids long. The V end lost 10 bases, the J end lost 0 bases, and 16 bases lay between the germline ends. Per the germline V gene, CDR1 is KGHSH and CDR2 is LQKENI. In nucleotides, the CDR3 is TGTGCCACCCTCTCACAGGCGAGCTCCTACAATGAGCAGTTCTTC. Amino acid sequence: CATLSQASSYNEQFF.

The chain has TRBV18 and TRBJ1-2; tentatively, D is TRBD1 (6 bases). The germline V gene has CDR1 KGHSH and CDR2 LQKENI. V dropped 6 bases and J dropped 8 bases, with 19 bases sitting between them. The CDR3 loop spans 14 amino acids. CDR3 sequence: CASSSGEKGHGYTF. The CDR3 region has the DNA TGTGCCAGCTCGTCAGGGGAGAAGGGGCACGGCTACACCTTC.

This rearrangement joins TRBV3-1 (or the pseudogene TRBV3-2) to TRBJ2-7; 7 positions match TRBD2. CDR3 length: 18 residues. Trimming took 6 bases from V and 3 from J; bases not matched to a gene: 20. Germline CDR1 reads LGHDT; CDR2 reads YNNKEL (reference sequence). The CDR3 sequence: CASSLGAGARPGYYEQYF. CDR3 nucleotides: TGTGCCAGCAGTTTAGGGGCGGGAGCCCGTCCGGGGTACTACGAGCAGTACTTC.

The V and J genes are TRBV19 and TRBJ1-1; D not certain. Trimming stripped 6 bases from V and 0 bases from J, with 17 bases between. CDR1 and CDR2 (germline): LNHDA, SQIVND (reference sequence). The CDR3 totals 16 residues. The CDR3 is CASSLSLLDLNTEAFF. The CDR3 DNA reads as TGTGCCAGTAGCCTAAGCCTTCTAGATTTGAACACTGAAGCTTTCTTT.

About this clone itself: Additional DNA sequences in this sample encode the identical CDR3. The J gene is TRBJ2-5, the V gene TRBV5-6; possible D gene TRBD2, 5 bases. The CDR3 has 13 residues. Germline V lookup: CDR1 SGHDT, CDR2 YYEEEE. Trimming removed 1 base at V and 4 bases at J, with 8 bases between. The CDR3 loop is CASSLIRGETQYF. The CDR3 nucleotides are TGTGCCAGCAGCTTGATCCGGGGAGAGACCCAGTACTTC. Full variable domain (outside the CDR3, taken from reference TRBV5-6 and TRBJ2-5): DAGVTQSPTHLIKTRGQQVTLRCSPKSGHDTVSWYQQALGQGPQFIFQYYEEEERQRGNFPDRFSGHQFPNYSSELNVNALLLGDSALYLCASSLIRGETQYFGPGTRLLVL.